This T cell receptor beta chain was sequenced during a study of cytomegalovirus exposure and HLA in healthy donors. Using immunoSEQ multiplex PCR, the repertoire was profiled, and TCRdb retains in-frame clones only, with some absent. This sample has a few hundred thousand clones; 80% to 85% occur once, and the top ten carry 11% to 15%. Trimming stripped 1 base from V and 2 bases from J, with 12 bases between. Germline values: CDR1 SGHVS, CDR2 FNYEAQ. CDR3 length: 17 residues. This TCR was recovered from a woman aged 25 to 39 in good health and CMV-seropositive. Source material: PBMCs. The chain combines TRBV7-6 with TRBJ2-6; D possibly corresponds to TRBD2 (5 bases). The CDR3 region is CASSLGWEQPGANVLTF. For the CDR3, the DNA is TGTGCCAGCAGCTTAGGTTGGGAGCAGCCTGGGGCCAACGTCCTGACTTTC.